The clone carrying this T cell receptor (beta chain) turned up a few times. Its antigen is not known. The method was immunoSEQ multiplex PCR; TCRdb's version includes in-frame clones alone and lacks a portion of them. The sample shows about 390,000 clones, 80% to 90% of them seen only once. The data stem from a study of Ad26.COV2.S vaccination and SARS-CoV-2 variants. Study at large: Trial arm assignment for the donor was COV1001 Ad26.COV2.S.

General observations from the study: Recipients of vaccine and of placebo showed similar breadth of their non-spike TCR repertoires. Reportedly, spike-specific CD8+ and CD4+ T cell responses achieved substantial breadth once vaccination had taken place. Placebo recipients had lower spike-specific TCR breadth than vaccine recipients.

In germline, CDR1 is SGHAT, CDR2 FQNNGV. V lost 5 bases, J lost 5 bases, and 12 bases lay in between. The CDR3 contains 13 residues. The treatment here: around 19 received Ad26.COV2.S at low or high dose, single or two shots; several received placebo; per-sample allocation not given. Day 63 after the first injection of vaccine or placebo was the sampling time. The gene calls are TRBV11-2 and TRBJ2-5, with a possible D match to TRBD2 (7 bases). The input for sequencing was peripheral blood, taken in a trial of Ad26.COV2.S vaccine versus placebo. This clonotype was obtained from a person aged 18-60 years who received the Ad26.COV2.S COVID-19 vaccine or a placebo. As DNA, the CDR3 is TGTGCCAGCAGCGAGGGGGGGCGGGAGACCCAGTACTTC. Amino acids: CASSEGGRETQYF. Full variable domain (outside the CDR3, taken from reference TRBV11-2 and TRBJ2-5): EAGVAQSPRYKIIEKRQSVAFWCNPISGHATLYWYQQILGQGPKLLIQFQNNGVVDDSQLPKDRFSAERLKGVDSTLKIQPAKLEDSAVYLCASSEGGRETQYFGPGTRLLVL.